Below, 21 T cell receptor beta chains from the same sample are listed, as sequenced in a study of T-cell reconstitution after alpha-beta-depleted transplantation in children. Researchers prepared the TCRbeta library using unique molecular identifiers, the study reports. TCRdb itself ran the PCR reads through MiXCR, one entry per CDR3 protein. The sample consists of 700,000 to 950,000 distinct CDR3 sequences, around 15% of them appearing once. The source was PBMCs, mostly from graft donor cells, collected 360 days after TCRalphabeta/CD19-depleted stem cell transplant. These receptor sequences come from a male patient aged 10-17 years who had a stem cell transplant for acute lymphoblastic leukemia, so the T cells may come from the graft donor.

The chain couples TRBV20-1 to TRBJ1-2; tentatively, D is TRBD1 (5 bases). Germline loops: CDR1 DFQATT, CDR2 SNEGSKA (reference sequence). CDR3 size: 12 residues. The V end lost 8 bases, the J end lost 4 bases, and 14 bases lay between the germline ends. CDR3 coding DNA: TGCAGTATTCAAGGCAGGGCCTATGGCTACACCTTC. Amino acids: CSIQGRAYGYTF.

This chain joins TRBV7-6 and TRBJ2-5; TRBD2 is a possible D gene (6 bases). V dropped 2 bases and J dropped 5 bases, with 15 bases sitting between them. This CDR3 is built from 15 residues. Per germline, CDR1 SGHVS and CDR2 FNYEAQ. The CDR3 DNA sequence: TGTGCCAGCAGCTTACTAGAACTAGCTTTTGAGACCCAGTACTTC. It is translated as CASSLLELAFETQYF.

For this clonotype: This sequence may be a read error, since a much larger clone differs from it by one base. The CDR3 carries no conserved terminal phenylalanine or tryptophan, so it likely arises from a read error. V gene TRBV6-2 or TRBV6-3 combines with J gene TRBJ2-7; 9 bases are shared with TRBD2. The germline CDR1 and CDR2 sequences are MNHEY and SVGEGT. The CDR3 is 15 residues long. V was pared by 3 bases and J by 2 bases, with 5 bases of the junction left unmatched. In DNA, the CDR3 is TGTGCCAGCAGTTATAGCGGGAGCCCAACCTACGAGCAGTACCTC. Protein: CASSYSGSPTYEQYL.

The chain recombines TRBV28 with TRBJ2-7, with 8 nucleotides matching TRBD1. Germline CDR1 and CDR2: MDHEN and SYDVKM. V was pared by 6 bases and J by 2 bases, with 9 bases of the junction left unmatched. The CDR3 has 15 residues. The CDR3: CASSQTGAYTYEQYF. Here the CDR3 DNA reads TGTGCCAGCAGCCAGACAGGGGCCTACACCTACGAGCAGTACTTC.

The rearrangement joins TRBV29-1 to TRBJ2-5; TRBD1 matches 10 bases. This CDR3 has 12 residues. V trimming: 6 bases; J trimming: 4 bases; junction bases outside the gene matches: 2. The germline V gene has CDR1 SQVTM and CDR2 ANQGSEA. CDR3 sequence (DNA): TGCAGCGTGTGGACAGGGGGAGAGACCCAGTACTTC. It codes for CSVWTGGETQYF. The full variable domain, in which reference TRBV29-1 and TRBJ2-5 provide the parts outside the CDR3, is SAVISQKPSRDICQRGTSLTIQCQVDSQVTMMFWYRQQPGQSLTLIATANQGSEATYESGFVIDKFPISRPNLTFSTLTVSNMSPEDSSIYLCSVWTGGETQYFGPGTRLLVL.

This clonotype has ten or more counts. The genes are TRBV12-3 or TRBV12-4 and TRBJ2-1, with TRBD2 matching over 10 bases. The CDR3 length is 15 residues. Losses at the gene ends were 5 bases for V and 6 bases for J; bases not matched to a gene: 7. The CDR3 protein is CASSPLAGAINEQFF. The CDR3 coding sequence is TGTGCCAGCAGTCCCCTAGCGGGAGCTATCAATGAGCAGTTCTTC.

V is TRBV6-2 or TRBV6-3 and J is TRBJ2-7, with TRBD2 matching 7 bases. The germline gives CDR1 MNHEY, CDR2 SVGEGT. The CDR3 extends over 13 amino acids. Unmatched junction bases numbered 8, after V lost 6 bases and J lost 6 bases. As DNA, the CDR3 is TGTGCCAGCAGCTTAGGACTAGTCGTCGAGCAGTACTTC. Its protein is CASSLGLVVEQYF.

Only a few counts were recorded for this clonotype. This chain uses TRBV10-1 with TRBJ2-3, with D perhaps matching TRBD2 (5 bases). There are 14 residues in the CDR3. The germline CDR1 and CDR2 sequences are WNHNN and SYGVQD (reference sequence). V was shortened by 3 bases and J by 9 bases, with 16 bases between the two germline ends. The CDR3 region has the DNA TGCGCCAGCAGTGATCTCAAGGCTAGCCGGACGCAGTATTTT. Translation: CASSDLKASRTQYF.

The chain recombines TRBV3-1 with TRBJ1-1; D uncertain. This CDR3 contains 12 residues. The V gene lost 1 base and the J gene lost 9 bases, with 9 bases spanning the gap. CDR1 and CDR2 (germline): LGHDT, YNNKEL (reference sequence). The CDR3 DNA is TGTGCCAGCAGCCAAGTGAGACAACAAGCTTTCTTT. Translated: CASSQVRQQAFF.

This clonotype was recorded many times. V is TRBV18 and J is TRBJ2-3, with a tentative D call TRBD1 (5 bases). With 6 bases removed from V and 2 bases from J, the gap between germline ends came to 9 bases. Looked up from germline, CDR1 is KGHSH and CDR2 is LQKENI. The CDR3 length is 13 residues. Here the CDR3 reads CASSRQHTDTQYF. The CDR3 nucleotides are TGTGCCAGCTCCCGACAGCACACAGATACGCAGTATTTT.

The rearrangement links TRBV6-5 to TRBJ1-1; no clear D. Germline CDR1 MNHEY, CDR2 SVGAGI. The V end was cut by 2 bases, the J end by 0 bases, with 7 bases between. CDR3 length: 14 residues. The CDR3, as DNA: TGTGCCAGCAGTTACCCTCAGATGAACACTGAAGCTTTCTTT. This encodes CASSYPQMNTEAFF.

This clonotype was detected only a few times. The rearrangement uses TRBV15 and TRBJ1-6, with D maybe TRBD1 (5 bases). With 4 bases removed from V and 1 base from J, the gap between germline ends came to 8 bases. There are 15 residues in the CDR3. Germline CDR1 LNHNV, CDR2 YYDKDF (reference sequence). The CDR3 is CATSTRESYNSPLHF. The DNA of the CDR3 is TGTGCCACCAGCACCAGGGAATCCTATAATTCACCCCTCCACTTT.

This clonotype was seen more than once but under ten times. J is TRBJ2-6 and V is TRBV12-3 or TRBV12-4, with a weak D call TRBD1 (6 bases). Between the trimmed V and J ends, which lost 5 bases and 0 bases, there was a span of 14 bases. The CDR3 totals 17 residues. The CDR3 spells CASSQGQLHSGANVLTF. The CDR3 coding sequence is TGTGCCAGCAGTCAAGGACAGTTACACTCTGGGGCCAACGTCCTGACTTTC.

The chain combines TRBV7-8 with TRBJ2-4, with D hard to call. The V end lost 1 base, the J end lost 0 bases, and 13 bases lay between the germline ends. This CDR3 has 17 residues. The germline V gene encodes CDR1 SGHVS and CDR2 FQNEAQ. DNA for the CDR3: TGTGCCAGCAGCTTAGTTCGTCTCAACTTAGCCAAAAACATTCAGTACTTC. This codes for CASSLVRLNLAKNIQYF.

This clonotype was observed a few times. The chain recombines TRBV2 with TRBJ2-1; 8 bases line up with TRBD2. CDR3 size: 16 residues. The germline gives CDR1 SNHLY, CDR2 FYNNEI. After removal of 6 bases from V and 0 bases from J, the junction contained 7 bases not matched to a gene. CDR3 DNA sequence: TGTGCCAGCAGGCTACTAGCGGCGAGCTCCTACAATGAGCAGTTCTTC. Its translation: CASRLLAASSYNEQFF.

The chain recombines TRBV14 with TRBJ2-1; D unresolved. This CDR3 contains 13 residues. The germline V gene encodes CDR1 SGHDN and CDR2 FVKESK. The ends were cut back, 1 base at V and 6 bases at J, with 7 bases in the middle. The CDR3 sequence: CASSQVTSNEQFF. Here the CDR3 DNA reads TGTGCCAGCAGCCAAGTCACATCCAATGAGCAGTTCTTC. Full variable domain (rest looked up from reference TRBV14 and TRBJ2-1): EAGVTQFPSHSVIEKGQTVTLRCDPISGHDNLYWYRRVMGKEIKFLLHFVKESKQDESGMPNNRFLAERTGGTYSTLKVQPAELEDSGVYFCASSQVTSNEQFFGPGTRLTVL.

The chain recombines TRBV30 with TRBJ1-5; D is undetermined. Per the germline V gene, CDR1 is GTSNPN and CDR2 is SVGIG (reference sequence). The CDR3 is 13 amino acids. V shed 0 bases and J shed 7 bases, with 10 bases lying between them. In DNA, the CDR3 is TGTGCCTGGAGTGTATTACCGGGGCAGCCCCAGCATTTT. Translating gives CAWSVLPGQPQHF.

The chain is built from TRBV18 and TRBJ2-5; 8 nucleotides agree with TRBD1. J was trimmed by 5 bases and V by 4 bases; bases with no gene match: 9. Germline assignment: CDR1 KGHSH and CDR2 LQKENI. The CDR3 spans 15 residues. The CDR3 protein is CASSQFGQGQETQYF. CDR3 nucleotides: TGTGCCAGCTCACAATTTGGACAGGGACAGGAGACCCAGTACTTC.

This clonotype has just a few counts. The chain joins TRBV5-1 to TRBJ2-3, with D possibly being TRBD2 (6 bases). The germline V and J ends were trimmed by 0 bases and 6 bases, with 14 bases remaining between them. The CDR3 totals 15 residues. Looked up from germline, CDR1 is SGHRS and CDR2 is YFSETQ. In DNA form, the CDR3 reads TGCGCCAGCAGCTTGGATGGTGGAGGGGCCGATACGCAGTATTTT. It translates to CASSLDGGGADTQYF.

The table lists this clonotype with many counts. An end of the junction differs from the germline gene, which may be a read error. The chain combines TRBV5-1 with TRBJ2-1, with TRBD2 matching 12 bases. The germline CDR1 and CDR2 sequences are SGHRS and YFSETQ. This CDR3 region has 16 residues. CDR3 sequence reads: CASSQTSGSSYNEQFF. CDR3 nucleotides: TGTGCCAGCAGCCAGACTAGCGGGAGCTCCTACAATGAGCAGTTCTTC.

The rearrangement uses TRBV5-1 and TRBJ1-4; 11 bases align to TRBD1. The CDR3 contains 17 residues. The ends lost 2 bases at V and 3 bases at J; junction bases unmatched: 6. Germline-derived CDR1 and CDR2 are SGHRS and YFSETQ. Written as DNA, the CDR3 is TGCGCCAGCAGCTTACGGACAGGGGGCGCTTCTAATGAAAAACTGTTTTTT. Translating it yields CASSLRTGGASNEKLFF.